The 28 T cell receptor beta chains below all came from one sample that was sequenced in a study of blood T cell repertoires in COVID-19. Clones were sequenced by immunoSEQ multiplex PCR, and TCRdb holds only the in-frame ones, with some missing. The sample yields about 210,000 clones, under 90% seen once. Input material: PBMCs or T cells enriched from blood (not recorded which). All receptors come from a woman aged 50 to 65 with acute COVID-19.

The CDR3 nucleotides read TGCGCCAGCAGCCCCGATGCCAGGCTGGCAACTAATGAAAAACTGTTTTTT. This encodes CASSPDARLATNEKLFF. The chain employs TRBV4-1 and TRBJ1-4; D is unresolved. V gave up 4 bases and J gave up 0 bases, with 15 bases separating them. This CDR3 contains 17 residues. Germline-derived CDR1 and CDR2 are MGHRA and YSYEKL.

The chain links TRBV19 to TRBJ1-1; TRBD1 matches at 11 bases. The CDR3 has 16 amino acids. J gave up 6 bases and V 3 bases, and 9 bases lay outside the gene matches. Germline loops: CDR1 LNHDA, CDR2 SQIVND (reference sequence). CDR3 DNA: TGTGCCAGTAGTATTCCCGGGGACAGGGGGTTACCTGAAGCTTTCTTT. It encodes CASSIPGDRGLPEAFF.

V usage is TRBV7-9 and J usage is TRBJ2-3; TRBD1 aligns across 8 bases. With 7 bases clipped from V and 0 bases from J, the junction kept 6 bases outside the gene matches. The length of the CDR3 is 15 residues. Germline V gene lookup returns CDR1 SEHNR and CDR2 FQNEAQ (reference sequence). The CDR3 coding sequence is TGTGCCAGCAATCCGGACAGGGTGAGCACAGATACGCAGTATTTT. Translation: CASNPDRVSTDTQYF.

The table lists this clone with a count of one. The chain combines TRBV3-1 (or the pseudogene TRBV3-2) with TRBJ2-3; the D gene is possibly TRBD1 (5 bases). Looked up from germline, CDR1 is LGHDT and CDR2 is YNNKEL (reference sequence). This CDR3 has 13 amino acids. Trimming stripped 0 bases from V and 8 bases from J, with 9 bases between. CDR3 in amino acids: CASSQDQGRTQYF. DNA for the CDR3: TGTGCCAGCAGCCAAGATCAGGGTCGTACGCAGTATTTT.

The sample holds one count of this clone. The CDR3 here is CASSQGASGGHYNEQFF. The CDR3 nucleotides read TGTGCCAGCAGCCAAGGGGCTAGCGGGGGTCATTACAATGAGCAGTTCTTC. The V call is TRBV3-1 (or the pseudogene TRBV3-2), the J call TRBJ2-1, with 10 bases lining up with TRBD2. CDR3 length: 17 amino acids. The V gene's germline CDR1 is LGHDT and CDR2 YNNKEL (reference sequence). J gave up 4 bases and V 1 base, and 7 bases lay outside the gene matches.

This clone occurred once. V and J are TRBV7-8 and TRBJ2-7, with D perhaps matching TRBD2 (7 bases). V was clipped by 5 bases and J by 3 bases, with 20 bases between them. Germline values: CDR1 SGHVS, CDR2 FQNEAQ. The CDR3 is 16 residues long. The CDR3 nucleotides read TGTGCCAGCAGCGGCCGGGGGAGGGGGGACCGCTACGAGCAGTACTTC. Protein: CASSGRGRGDRYEQYF. Together with reference TRBV7-8 and TRBJ2-7, the CDR3 gives the full variable domain: GAGVSQSPRYKVAKRGQDVALRCDPISGHVSLFWYQQALGQGPEFLTYFQNEAQLDKSGLPSDRFFAERPEGSVSTLKIQRTQQEDSAVYLCASSGRGRGDRYEQYFGPGTRLTVT.

The chain recombines TRBV3-1 (or the pseudogene TRBV3-2) with TRBJ1-3; D unclear. The V gene lost 0 bases and the J gene lost 0 bases, with 12 bases spanning the gap. The CDR3 contains 17 residues. Germline-derived CDR1 and CDR2 are LGHDT and YNNKEL (reference sequence). The CDR3 reads CASSQDLAGFSGNTIYF. Written as DNA, the CDR3 is TGTGCCAGCAGCCAAGATCTTGCGGGGTTCTCTGGAAACACCATATATTTT.

This chain uses TRBV7-2 with TRBJ1-4, with a possible D match to TRBD1 (5 bases). From germline, CDR1 is SGHTA and CDR2 FQGNSA. There are 14 residues in the CDR3. With 3 bases removed from V and 8 bases from J, the gap between germline ends came to 13 bases. The CDR3 spells CASSLIREGEKLFF. The CDR3 DNA follows: TGTGCCAGCAGCTTGATCAGGGAAGGCGAAAAACTGTTTTTT.

V and J are TRBV12-5 and TRBJ2-5, with unresolved D. CDR3 length: 13 amino acids. CDR1 and CDR2 from the germline V gene are LGHNT and FRNRAP. The germline V and J ends were trimmed by 7 bases and 2 bases, with 11 bases remaining between them. Here the CDR3 reads CASEADIQETQYF. The CDR3 DNA reads TGTGCTAGTGAGGCAGACATACAAGAGACCCAGTACTTC.

This chain uses TRBV3-1 (or the pseudogene TRBV3-2) with TRBJ2-7; 9 positions agree with TRBD2. The J segment lost 5 bases and the V segment lost 5 bases, leaving 16 bases of the junction unmatched. The length of the CDR3 is 17 residues. Germline loops: CDR1 LGHDT, CDR2 YNNKEL (reference sequence). The CDR3 DNA reads as TGTGCCAGCAGCAGAACGTTTAGCGCGGGGGGGTTTAACGAGCAGTACTTC. Its translation is CASSRTFSAGGFNEQYF.

The CDR3 region is CAISESFASGGNEQFF. Written as DNA, the CDR3 is TGTGCCATCAGTGAGTCGTTTGCGAGCGGGGGGAATGAGCAGTTCTTC. The chain uses TRBV10-3 and TRBJ2-1, with TRBD2 identical over 9 bases. CDR3 size: 16 residues. V dropped 0 bases and J dropped 7; count of bases not matched to a gene: 7. Germline V CDR1 and CDR2: ENHRY, SYGVKD.

This clone was recorded many times. The chain links TRBV11-2 to TRBJ2-3; tentatively, D is TRBD2 (6 bases). Trimming took off 5 bases at V and 0 bases at J, with 15 bases between the two ends. This CDR3 region has 16 residues. Per germline, CDR1 SGHAT and CDR2 FQNNGV. The CDR3 here is CASSLRALASTDTQYF. The CDR3 nucleotides read TGTGCCAGCAGCCTTAGAGCGCTAGCGAGCACAGATACGCAGTATTTT.

The chain is built from TRBV5-1 and TRBJ2-1, with 11 bases matching TRBD2. Germline trimming cut 4 bases from V and 5 bases from J; bases unmatched to any gene: 8. Germline V gene lookup returns CDR1 SGHRS and CDR2 YFSETQ. This CDR3 region has 16 residues. CDR3 protein: CASSQAGTSGNNEQFF. DNA of the CDR3: TGCGCCAGCAGCCAGGCCGGGACTAGCGGAAACAATGAGCAGTTCTTC.

The J gene is TRBJ1-2, the V gene TRBV6-5; TRBD1 matches at 9 bases. There are 14 residues in the CDR3. CDR1 MNHEY and CDR2 SVGAGI come from the germline V gene. Unmatched junction bases numbered 3, after V lost 4 bases and J lost 3 bases. The CDR3: CASSFRDRDYGYTF. The CDR3 nucleotides read TGTGCCAGCAGTTTCCGGGACAGGGACTATGGCTACACCTTC.

The J gene is TRBJ2-5, the V gene TRBV10-3; perhaps TRBD1 as D (6 bases). Trimming left V 8 bases short and J 3 bases short, with 13 bases between. Germline assignment: CDR1 ENHRY and CDR2 SYGVKD. This CDR3 has 13 residues. The CDR3 region has the DNA TGTGCCATCGCGCAAGCAGGGGAAGAGACCCAGTACTTC. Amino acid sequence: CAIAQAGEETQYF.

V and J are TRBV3-1 (or the pseudogene TRBV3-2) and TRBJ1-5; TRBD1 might be the D (6 bases). Germline V CDR1 and CDR2: LGHDT, YNNKEL (reference sequence). The ends were cut back, 1 base at V and 4 bases at J, with 14 bases in the middle. The CDR3 covers 16 residues. This chain's CDR3 is CASSQGHRVTNQPQHF. The CDR3 DNA reads TGTGCCAGCAGCCAAGGTCACAGGGTCACAAATCAGCCCCAGCATTTT.

The table lists this clone with a few counts. This chain uses TRBV27 with TRBJ1-6, with a weak D call TRBD1 (5 bases). Trimming pared 4 bases from V and 9 bases from J, leaving 19 bases between. The CDR3 contains 16 residues. Germline loops: CDR1 MNHEY, CDR2 SMNVEV (reference sequence). CDR3 sequence: CASSSSGTGDFSPLHF. The DNA for the CDR3 is TGTGCCAGCAGTTCATCCGGGACTGGAGATTTTTCACCCCTCCACTTT.

The chain recombines TRBV9 with TRBJ2-7; 8 bases are shared with TRBD1. With V trimmed by 4 bases and J by 5 bases, 5 bases remained unmatched. This CDR3 has 13 amino acids. CDR1 and CDR2 from the germline V gene are SGDLS and YYNGEE. The CDR3 DNA reads as TGTGCCAGCAGCCTGACAGGGGCCCACGAGCAGTACTTC. The encoded protein is CASSLTGAHEQYF.

The gene calls are TRBV28 and TRBJ2-7, with a possible D match to TRBD2 (6 bases). V was clipped by 2 bases and J by 3 bases, with 11 bases between them. Germline values: CDR1 MDHEN, CDR2 SYDVKM. The CDR3 covers 14 residues. Written as DNA, the CDR3 is TGTGCCAGCAGTTTACAGCCGCGGGGCTACGAGCAGTACTTC. It specifies CASSLQPRGYEQYF.

The table lists this clone with a few counts. V is TRBV11-2 and J is TRBJ1-5; the D gene is possibly TRBD1 (5 bases). Germline CDR1 reads SGHAT; CDR2 reads FQNNGV. This CDR3 region has 12 residues. Trimming cost V 5 bases and J 6 bases, with 8 bases left between them. CDR3 in amino acids: CASSPQGQPQHF. The CDR3 nucleotides read TGTGCCAGCAGCCCCCAGGGTCAGCCCCAGCATTTT.

This rearrangement joins TRBV6-5 to TRBJ2-2; 8 bases match TRBD2. V lost 2 bases to trimming and J lost 1 base; unmatched junction nucleotides: 3. Germline CDR1 reads MNHEY; CDR2 reads SVGAGI. There are 16 residues in the CDR3. This CDR3 is CASSYVAGGNTGELFF. The CDR3 DNA reads TGTGCCAGCAGTTACGTTGCGGGAGGGAACACCGGGGAGCTGTTTTTT.

In its sample, this clone was seen a few times. CDR3 sequence (DNA): TGCGCCAGCAGCTTCCGGGACAGGGGGCTTGGCATTCAGTACTTC. Its protein is CASSFRDRGLGIQYF. V gene TRBV5-1 combines with J gene TRBJ2-4, with TRBD1 matching over 12 bases. Germline V gives CDR1 SGHRS, CDR2 YFSETQ. Trimming at V came to 2 bases and at J to 9 bases, leaving 6 bases not matched to a gene. CDR3 length: 15 residues.

The rearrangement uses TRBV13 and TRBJ1-6, with 9 bases matching TRBD1. The J segment lost 8 bases and the V segment lost 2 bases, leaving 7 bases of the junction unmatched. CDR1 and CDR2 (germline): PRHDT, FYEKMQ (reference sequence). CDR3 length: 16 amino acids. CDR3 protein: CASSLKGQGRDSPLHF. The DNA for the CDR3 is TGTGCCAGCAGCTTAAAGGGACAGGGAAGGGATTCACCCCTCCACTTT.

V gene TRBV18 combines with J gene TRBJ2-2, with TRBD2 matching 10 bases. V was pared by 2 bases and J by 2 bases, with 2 bases of the junction left unmatched. This CDR3 has 16 amino acids. The germline CDR1 and CDR2 sequences are KGHSH and LQKENI. CDR3 DNA sequence: TGTGCCAGCTCACCAGGGACTAGCGCAAACACCGGGGAGCTGTTTTTT. Translation gives CASSPGTSANTGELFF.

The rearrangement links TRBV19 to TRBJ2-1; TRBD2 aligns across 10 bases. Germline CDR1 is LNHDA and CDR2 is SQIVND (reference sequence). The CDR3 runs to 14 residues. V lost 8 bases, J lost 8 bases, and 9 bases stayed unmatched. The CDR3 loop reads CASQSSGSRYEQFF. The CDR3 DNA is TGTGCCAGTCAATCTAGCGGGAGTAGGTATGAGCAGTTCTTC.

The rearrangement uses TRBV19 and TRBJ2-2; 9 nucleotides align to TRBD1. CDR3 length: 21 residues. Germline CDR1 and CDR2: LNHDA and SQIVND (reference sequence). V was clipped by 5 bases and J by 0 bases; unmatched bases: 19. The chain's CDR3 is CASSLIYFRDRDLANTGELFF. In DNA form, the CDR3 reads TGTGCCAGTAGTCTTATTTATTTTCGGGACAGGGATTTGGCGAACACCGGGGAGCTGTTTTTT.

The CDR3 bases are TGTGCCAGTAGGGGACAGGGATTTTCACCCCTCCACTTT. It encodes CASRGQGFSPLHF. The V call is TRBV19, the J call TRBJ1-6; 9 bases align to TRBD1. The CDR3 extends over 13 amino acids. J gave up 9 bases and V 6 bases, and 3 bases lay outside the gene matches. The germline CDR1 and CDR2 sequences are LNHDA and SQIVND (reference sequence). The variable domain in full, completed from reference TRBV19 and TRBJ1-6, reads DGGITQSPKYLFRKEGQNVTLSCEQNLNHDAMYWYRQDPGQGLRLIYYSQIVNDFQKGDIAEGYSVSREKKESFPLTVTSAQKNPTAFYLCASRGQGFSPLHFGNGTRLTVT.

The genes are TRBV5-1 and TRBJ2-7, with 9 bases matching TRBD1. J gave up 6 bases and V 3 bases, and 10 bases lay outside the gene matches. Germline V gene lookup returns CDR1 SGHRS and CDR2 YFSETQ. The CDR3 covers 15 residues. The CDR3 sequence is CASSSAGTGLGEQYF. In nucleotides, the CDR3 is TGCGCCAGCAGCTCGGCCGGGACAGGGCTCGGCGAGCAGTACTTC.